These T cell receptor beta chains were read from a single sample in a study of blood T cells in healthy people across ages. TCRdb redid the calling of the 5' RACE reads with MiXCR, one entry per CDR3 protein. The sample includes 800,000 or so distinct CDR3 sequences, 25% of them seen just once. A further study also used this sample, focusing on T cells of mothers and their children.

What was sequenced was blood. Receptors were obtained from a boy between 10 and 17 years old in good health. CDR3s include the opening cysteine and the closing phenylalanine or tryptophan. A D gene is named only where the DNA matches it firmly. Size is omitted from some rows. Given values are once, few, many or a class for expanded clones.

j_call: TRBJ2-5; clone_size: few; d_call: .; v_call: TRBV7-9; cdr3_aa: CASSDGNVQETQYF; cdr3_nt: TGTGCCAGCAGCGACGGGAACGTACAAGAGACCCAGTACTTC
j_call: TRBJ1-2; clone_size: .; d_call: .; v_call: TRBV11-2; cdr3_aa: CACSPLSGRFDYGYTF; cdr3_nt: TGTGCCTGCAGCCCCCTTAGCGGCAGGTTTGACTATGGCTACACCTTC
j_call: TRBJ1-2; clone_size: few; d_call: .; v_call: TRBV5-1; cdr3_aa: CASSSIQGGVSYGYTF; cdr3_nt: TGCGCCAGCAGCTCCATCCAGGGAGGGGTTTCTTATGGCTACACCTTC
j_call: TRBJ2-3; clone_size: .; d_call: TRBD2; v_call: TRBV7-2; cdr3_aa: CASSLVASGRADTQYF; cdr3_nt: TGTGCCAGCAGCTTAGTCGCTAGCGGGAGGGCAGATACGCAGTATTTT
j_call: TRBJ2-7; clone_size: many; d_call: TRBD1; v_call: TRBV7-2; cdr3_aa: CASSMTGGVYEQYF; cdr3_nt: TGTGCCAGCAGCATGACAGGGGGCGTCTACGAGCAGTACTTC
j_call: TRBJ2-1; clone_size: few; d_call: TRBD2; v_call: TRBV6-1; cdr3_aa: CASRGLADVGQFF; cdr3_nt: TGTGCCAGCAGGGGACTAGCGGATGTGGGGCAGTTCTTC
j_call: TRBJ1-2; clone_size: .; d_call: .; v_call: TRBV6-5; cdr3_aa: CASSHQGINYGYTF; cdr3_nt: TGTGCCAGCAGCCACCAGGGAATCAACTATGGCTACACCTTC
j_call: TRBJ2-7; clone_size: .; d_call: .; v_call: TRBV18; cdr3_aa: CASSPMYQGEQYF; cdr3_nt: TGTGCCAGCTCACCGATGTACCAAGGAGAGCAGTACTTC
j_call: TRBJ1-2; clone_size: .; d_call: .; v_call: TRBV28; cdr3_aa: CASSPREVGNYGYTF; cdr3_nt: TGTGCCAGCAGTCCGCGAGAGGTCGGTAACTATGGCTACACCTTC
j_call: TRBJ1-1; clone_size: .; d_call: .; v_call: TRBV7-2; cdr3_aa: CASSRKGGAGTEAFF; cdr3_nt: TGTGCCAGCAGCCGCAAGGGGGGGGCAGGAACTGAAGCTTTCTTT
j_call: TRBJ2-1; clone_size: .; d_call: TRBD2; v_call: TRBV20-1; cdr3_aa: CSARLREWSEQFF; cdr3_nt: TGCAGTGCTAGATTGCGGGAGTGGAGTGAGCAGTTCTTC
j_call: TRBJ2-1; clone_size: .; d_call: .; v_call: TRBV3-1; cdr3_aa: CASSHLSVAYNEQFF; cdr3_nt: TGTGCCAGCAGCCACCTTAGTGTCGCCTACAATGAGCAGTTCTTC
j_call: TRBJ1-6; clone_size: few; d_call: .; v_call: TRBV7-9; cdr3_aa: CASSFHGGVKYSPLHF; cdr3_nt: TGTGCCAGCAGCTTTCATGGGGGCGTGAAGTATTCACCCCTCCACTTT
j_call: TRBJ2-3; clone_size: .; d_call: TRBD2; v_call: TRBV7-2; cdr3_aa: CASSLGGSRADTQYF; cdr3_nt: TGTGCCAGCAGCTTAGGCGGGAGTAGAGCAGATACGCAGTATTTT
j_call: TRBJ1-6; clone_size: .; d_call: .; v_call: TRBV4-3; cdr3_aa: CASSQDLSGRVHSPLHF; cdr3_nt: TGCGCCAGCAGCCAAGATCTCTCAGGGAGAGTGCATTCACCCCTCCACTTT
j_call: TRBJ2-5; clone_size: .; d_call: TRBD2; v_call: TRBV20-1; cdr3_aa: CSARRAGTSGAEQYF; cdr3_nt: TGCAGTGCTAGACGGGCCGGGACTAGCGGGGCTGAGCAGTACTTC
j_call: TRBJ1-5; clone_size: few; d_call: .; v_call: TRBV5-1; cdr3_aa: CASSEGVGQPQHF; cdr3_nt: TGCGCCAGCAGCGAGGGGGTTGGGCAGCCCCAGCATTTT
j_call: TRBJ1-4; clone_size: few; d_call: .; v_call: TRBV25-1; cdr3_aa: CASSDGRSGAEKLFF; cdr3_nt: TGTGCCAGCAGTGATGGAAGGAGTGGTGCGGAAAAACTGTTTTTT
j_call: TRBJ2-2; clone_size: few; d_call: .; v_call: TRBV4-3; cdr3_aa: CASSQDAAANTGELFF; cdr3_nt: TGCGCCAGCAGCCAAGACGCGGCAGCGAACACCGGGGAGCTGTTTTTT
j_call: TRBJ2-1; clone_size: few; d_call: TRBD2; v_call: TRBV12-3/TRBV12-4; cdr3_aa: CASSSGLQQFF; cdr3_nt: TGTGCCAGCAGTTCGGGACTACAACAGTTCTTC
j_call: TRBJ2-3; clone_size: .; d_call: .; v_call: TRBV20-1; cdr3_aa: CSAKKTDTQYF; cdr3_nt: TGCAGTGCTAAGAAGACAGATACGCAGTATTTT
j_call: TRBJ2-3; clone_size: .; d_call: TRBD2; v_call: TRBV7-3; cdr3_aa: CASSLIASGFTDTQYF; cdr3_nt: TGTGCCAGCAGCTTAATTGCTAGCGGGTTCACAGATACGCAGTATTTT
j_call: TRBJ2-7; clone_size: .; d_call: TRBD1; v_call: TRBV7-9; cdr3_aa: CASSFSGTETYEQYF; cdr3_nt: TGTGCCAGCAGTTTCTCCGGGACAGAGACCTACGAGCAGTACTTC
j_call: TRBJ2-7; clone_size: few; d_call: .; v_call: TRBV7-9; cdr3_aa: CASSGGRHPTYEQYF; cdr3_nt: TGTGCCAGCAGCGGGGGGCGACACCCGACCTACGAGCAGTACTTC
j_call: TRBJ1-2; clone_size: .; d_call: TRBD1; v_call: TRBV10-3; cdr3_aa: CAISGGQSYGYTF; cdr3_nt: TGTGCCATCAGTGGGGGACAGAGCTATGGCTACACCTTC
j_call: TRBJ2-3; clone_size: few; d_call: .; v_call: TRBV5-1; cdr3_aa: CASSTASRATDTQYF; cdr3_nt: TGCGCCAGCAGCACGGCGTCTAGGGCAACAGATACGCAGTATTTT
j_call: TRBJ2-5; clone_size: .; d_call: TRBD1; v_call: TRBV12-3/TRBV12-4; cdr3_aa: CASSFQGVLETQYF; cdr3_nt: TGTGCCAGCAGTTTCCAGGGGGTTTTAGAGACCCAGTACTTC
j_call: TRBJ1-5; clone_size: .; d_call: .; v_call: TRBV9; cdr3_aa: CASSEQGGSNQPQHF; cdr3_nt: TGTGCCAGCAGCGAGCAGGGTGGTAGCAATCAGCCCCAGCATTTT
j_call: TRBJ2-7; clone_size: .; d_call: TRBD2; v_call: TRBV7-8; cdr3_aa: CASSAGTSGIPYEQYF; cdr3_nt: TGTGCCAGCAGCGCGGGGACTAGCGGGATCCCCTACGAGCAGTACTTC
j_call: TRBJ2-7; clone_size: few; d_call: .; v_call: TRBV4-1; cdr3_aa: CASSQEVGNSPSYEQYF; cdr3_nt: TGCGCCAGCAGCCAAGAGGTTGGGAACTCCCCCTCCTACGAGCAGTACTTC
j_call: TRBJ2-7; clone_size: .; d_call: TRBD2; v_call: TRBV20-1; cdr3_aa: CSAMTSGRISYEQYF; cdr3_nt: TGCAGTGCAATGACTAGCGGGAGGATCTCCTACGAGCAGTACTTC
j_call: TRBJ2-3; clone_size: .; d_call: .; v_call: TRBV21-1; cdr3_aa: CASSSAGTSGSSTDTQYF; cdr3_nt: TGTGCCAGCAGCAGTGCCGGGACTAGCGGGAGTTCGACAGATACGCAGTATTTT
j_call: TRBJ2-7; clone_size: .; d_call: .; v_call: TRBV4-1; cdr3_aa: CASSQDGADYPYEQYF; cdr3_nt: TGCGCCAGCAGCCAAGATGGGGCAGATTACCCCTACGAGCAGTACTTC
j_call: TRBJ2-3; clone_size: .; d_call: .; v_call: TRBV12-3/TRBV12-4; cdr3_aa: CASGGARLLTDTQYF; cdr3_nt: TGTGCCAGCGGGGGGGCTCGACTACTCACAGATACGCAGTATTTT
j_call: TRBJ2-6; clone_size: few; d_call: .; v_call: TRBV28; cdr3_aa: CTSTKSGANVLTF; cdr3_nt: TGTACCAGCACTAAGAGTGGGGCCAACGTCCTGACTTTC
j_call: TRBJ2-3; clone_size: .; d_call: .; v_call: TRBV3-1; cdr3_aa: CASSPLGATQYF; cdr3_nt: TGTGCCAGCAGCCCCCTAGGCGCTACGCAGTATTTT
j_call: TRBJ1-5; clone_size: .; d_call: .; v_call: TRBV24-1; cdr3_aa: CATSATGARGPQHF; cdr3_nt: TGTGCCACCAGTGCAACGGGCGCGCGGGGGCCCCAGCATTTT
j_call: TRBJ2-7; clone_size: many; d_call: .; v_call: TRBV6-2/TRBV6-3; cdr3_aa: CASSYGTPYEQYF; cdr3_nt: TGTGCCAGCAGCTACGGGACCCCTTACGAGCAGTACTTC
j_call: TRBJ2-7; clone_size: .; d_call: .; v_call: TRBV6-2/TRBV6-3; cdr3_aa: CASSYVETRGGYEQYF; cdr3_nt: TGTGCCAGCAGTTACGTGGAAACCAGGGGAGGCTACGAGCAGTACTTC
j_call: TRBJ2-1; clone_size: .; d_call: .; v_call: TRBV2; cdr3_aa: CASRREGDEQFF; cdr3_nt: TGTGCCAGCAGAAGGGAGGGGGATGAGCAGTTCTTC
j_call: TRBJ2-2; clone_size: .; d_call: .; v_call: TRBV4-3; cdr3_aa: CASSQDRGSTGELFF; cdr3_nt: TGCGCCAGCAGCCAAGATCGTGGGAGCACCGGGGAGCTGTTTTTT
j_call: TRBJ2-1; clone_size: few; d_call: .; v_call: TRBV10-3; cdr3_aa: CAISGPGNSYNEQFF; cdr3_nt: TGTGCCATCAGTGGTCCGGGGAACTCCTACAATGAGCAGTTCTTC
j_call: TRBJ2-2; clone_size: .; d_call: TRBD1; v_call: TRBV4-3; cdr3_aa: CASSQSTGAGELFF; cdr3_nt: TGCGCCAGCAGCCAGTCGACAGGGGCCGGGGAGCTGTTTTTT
j_call: TRBJ2-1; clone_size: .; d_call: .; v_call: TRBV9; cdr3_aa: CASSVSLGSEQFF; cdr3_nt: TGTGCCAGCAGCGTTTCGTTAGGGAGTGAGCAGTTCTTC
j_call: TRBJ1-5; clone_size: many; d_call: .; v_call: TRBV28; cdr3_aa: CASSLPGGDNQPQHF; cdr3_nt: TGTGCCAGCAGTTTACCCGGCGGGGATAATCAGCCCCAGCATTTT
j_call: TRBJ2-7; clone_size: few; d_call: .; v_call: TRBV5-1; cdr3_aa: CASSPKLDSREQYF; cdr3_nt: TGCGCCAGCAGCCCTAAACTGGACAGTAGAGAGCAGTACTTC
j_call: TRBJ1-4; clone_size: .; d_call: .; v_call: TRBV29-1; cdr3_aa: CSVEAGINEKLFF; cdr3_nt: TGCAGCGTTGAAGCAGGGATTAATGAAAAACTGTTTTTT
j_call: TRBJ2-6; clone_size: .; d_call: TRBD2; v_call: TRBV28; cdr3_aa: CASSLEGLAISSSGANVLTF; cdr3_nt: TGTGCCAGCAGTTTAGAGGGACTAGCGATTTCCTCCTCTGGGGCCAACGTCCTGACTTTC
j_call: TRBJ1-5; clone_size: .; d_call: .; v_call: TRBV20-1; cdr3_aa: CSAFDRNNQPQHF; cdr3_nt: TGCAGTGCTTTCGACAGGAACAATCAGCCCCAGCATTTT